The 24 T cell receptor beta chains below were found in one sample sequenced in a study of graft-versus-host responses after intestinal transplantation. The repertoire was sequenced with immunoSEQ multiplex PCR; TCRdb's copy has only in-frame clones and lacks some. The sample consists of roughly 90,000 clones, about nine tenths of them appearing once. Their specific antigens are unknown. Sequencing was performed on unstimulated CD4+ T cells sorted from spleen or lymph node cells, taken before transplant. The source is a human donor who was the organ donor for an intestinal transplant.

In its sample, this clone was seen once. The chain is built from TRBV27 and TRBJ2-1; D possibly corresponds to TRBD2 (6 bases). The CDR3 is 19 amino acids. The germline V and J ends were trimmed by 2 bases and 4 bases, with 24 bases remaining between them. Looked up from germline, CDR1 is MNHEY and CDR2 is SMNVEV (reference sequence). CDR3 in amino acids: CASSLRRAARWAGYNEQFF. The CDR3 nucleotides are TGTGCCAGCAGTTTAAGGCGGGCAGCCCGCTGGGCGGGATACAATGAGCAGTTCTTC.

This clone was found a few times. This sequence joins TRBV30 and TRBJ1-5, with 8 bases identical to TRBD1. Germline V gene data show CDR1 as GTSNPN and CDR2 as SVGIG (reference sequence). The CDR3 totals 13 residues. Trimming cost V 2 bases and J 4 bases; bases outside gene matches: 1. The CDR3 sequence: CAWSQGANQPQHF. CDR3 coding DNA: TGTGCCTGGAGTCAGGGGGCTAATCAGCCCCAGCATTTT.

This clone was recorded a few times. The V call is TRBV27, the J call TRBJ1-5, with a tentative D call TRBD1 (6 bases). The CDR3 covers 15 residues. The germline V gene encodes CDR1 MNHEY and CDR2 SMNVEV (reference sequence). Trimming stripped 5 bases from V and 9 bases from J, with 20 bases between. The CDR3: CASSDRDKGTRPQHF. The DNA for the CDR3 is TGTGCCAGCAGTGACCGGGACAAGGGTACTCGGCCCCAGCATTTT.

The chain has TRBV5-1 and TRBJ2-5; 11 positions agree with TRBD2. Germline loops: CDR1 SGHRS, CDR2 YFSETQ. The junction had 5 bases not matched to a gene; V was cut back by 3 bases and J by 1 base. The CDR3 consists of 16 residues. The CDR3 is CASSWGGLAGQETQYF. CDR3 nucleotides: TGCGCCAGCAGCTGGGGCGGACTAGCGGGCCAAGAGACCCAGTACTTC.

The chain carries TRBV11-3 and TRBJ2-1, with a tentative D call TRBD2 (5 bases). The CDR3 sequence is 16 residues long. Deletions cut 2 bases from V and 7 bases from J, with 18 bases between. Germline assignment: CDR1 SGHNT and CDR2 YENEEA. For the CDR3, the DNA is TGTGCCAGCAGCTTATATGATCCTAGCCGGTCTAATGAGCAGTTCTTC. Translated: CASSLYDPSRSNEQFF. Filled out from reference TRBV11-3 and TRBJ2-1, the complete variable domain reads EAGVVQSPRYKIIEKKQPVAFWCNPISGHNTLYWYLQNLGQGPELLIRYENEEAVDDSQLPKDRFSAERLKGVDSTLKIQPAELGDSAVYLCASSLYDPSRSNEQFFGPGTRLTVL.

V is TRBV4-1 and J is TRBJ2-7, with TRBD1 matching over 8 bases. Germline values: CDR1 MGHRA, CDR2 YSYEKL. The CDR3 has 16 residues. V lost 0 bases to trimming and J lost 6 bases; unmatched junction nucleotides: 10. The CDR3: CASSQESQGARSEQYF. The CDR3 bases are TGCGCCAGCAGCCAAGAGTCCCAGGGGGCGAGGAGCGAGCAGTACTTC.

The chain recombines TRBV6-6 with TRBJ2-2; D is ambiguous. The CDR3 is made up of 12 amino acids. CDR1 is MNHNY and CDR2 is SVGAGI in the germline V gene (reference sequence). V was clipped by 5 bases and J by 6 bases, with 7 bases between them. The CDR3 coding sequence is TGTGCCAGCAGTCACCCGGCCGGGGAGCTGTTTTTT. This encodes CASSHPAGELFF.

V is TRBV28 and J is TRBJ2-1; D ambiguous. Per the germline V gene, CDR1 is MDHEN and CDR2 is SYDVKM. There are 13 residues in the CDR3. V lost 3 bases and J lost 8, with 11 bases in between. In DNA form, the CDR3 reads TGTGCCAGCAGTTTGCGAATATTCTATGAGCAGTTCTTC. Translation gives CASSLRIFYEQFF.

This clone appeared a few times. The rearrangement joins TRBV30 to TRBJ2-1; TRBD1 agrees at 8 bases. The CDR3 spans 19 residues. CDR1 is GTSNPN, CDR2 SVGIG, per germline (reference sequence). V was clipped by 0 bases and J by 6 bases; unmatched bases: 19. The DNA of the CDR3 is TGTGCCTGGAGTGTGATGCGACAGGGGATGGACGTCGGTCCCAATGAGCAGTTCTTC. This sequence encodes CAWSVMRQGMDVGPNEQFF.

The chain recombines TRBV7-2 with TRBJ2-5; D not resolved. CDR1 and CDR2 (germline): SGHTA, FQGNSA. V was pared by 2 bases and J by 2 bases, with 3 bases between. This CDR3 has 12 amino acids. The CDR3 DNA follows: TGTGCCAGCAGCTTATATCAAGAGACCCAGTACTTC. This codes for CASSLYQETQYF. The complete variable domain, with remaining parts taken from reference TRBV7-2 and TRBJ2-5, reads GAGVSQSPSNKVTEKGKDVELRCDPISGHTALYWYRQSLGQGLEFLIYFQGNSAPDKSGLPSDRFSAERTGGSVSTLTIQRTQQEDSAVYLCASSLYQETQYFGPGTRLLVL.

The gene calls are TRBV30 and TRBJ2-1; D might be TRBD2 (6 bases). This CDR3 region has 14 residues. V dropped 6 bases and J dropped 1 base, with 13 bases sitting between them. The V gene's germline CDR1 is GTSNPN and CDR2 SVGIG (reference sequence). The CDR3 DNA sequence: TGTGCCTGTACCCCCGGGACTTCCTACAATGAGCAGTTCTTC. Translating it yields CACTPGTSYNEQFF. Supplemented by reference TRBV30 and TRBJ2-1, the full variable domain reads SQTIHQWPATLVQPVGSPLSLECTVEGTSNPNLYWYRQAAGRGLQLLFYSVGIGQISSEVPQNLSASRPQDRQFILSSKKLLLSDSGFYLCACTPGTSYNEQFFGPGTRLTVL.

The chain employs TRBV28 and TRBJ1-2; TRBD1 agrees at 8 bases. Germline CDR1 MDHEN, CDR2 SYDVKM. This CDR3 comprises 13 residues. The trim removed 6 bases at V and 3 bases at J, leaving 3 bases unmatched. CDR3: CASRGQVHYGYTF. Here the CDR3 DNA reads TGTGCCAGCAGGGGACAGGTTCACTATGGCTACACCTTC.

The V gene is TRBV5-1, the J gene TRBJ2-7; TRBD2 matches at 12 bases. CDR3 length equals 16 residues. Germline V gene data show CDR1 as SGHRS and CDR2 as YFSETQ. V lost 3 bases, J lost 5 bases, and 9 bases stayed unmatched. CDR3 sequence reads: CASSSGLAGRFNEQYF. DNA of the CDR3: TGCGCCAGCAGCTCAGGACTAGCGGGAAGGTTCAACGAGCAGTACTTC.

V usage is TRBV2 and J usage is TRBJ2-3; 11 bases are shared with TRBD2. This CDR3 is 14 amino acids long. J was trimmed by 5 bases and V by 6 bases; bases with no gene match: 4. In germline, CDR1 is SNHLY, CDR2 FYNNEI. The CDR3 loop is CASRRLAGGDTQYF. For the CDR3, the DNA is TGTGCCAGCAGACGGCTAGCGGGAGGAGATACGCAGTATTTT.

The J gene is TRBJ2-2, the V gene TRBV7-2, with 7 positions matching TRBD2. CDR3 size: 16 residues. V shed 4 bases and J 6 bases; nucleotides not matched to a gene: 11. Germline lookup yields CDR1 SGHTA and CDR2 FQGNSA. This CDR3 reads CASSSRLAGGAGELFF. The DNA for the CDR3 is TGTGCCAGCAGCTCCCGACTAGCCGGTGGGGCCGGGGAGCTGTTTTTT.

V gene TRBV21-1 combines with J gene TRBJ2-1; the table gives TRBD2 as D, unverified against the DNA. TRBV21-1 corresponds to a pseudogene. The CDR3 runs 14 residues. The CDR3 protein is CASSRSVGYNEQFF. CDR3 in DNA: TGTGCCAGCAGCCGAAGCGTTGGGTACAATGAGCAGTTCTTC.

The rearrangement uses TRBV28 and TRBJ2-2; TRBD2 matches at 13 bases. CDR1 is MDHEN, CDR2 SYDVKM, per germline. V lost 4 bases, J lost 4 bases, and 3 bases stayed unmatched. The CDR3 covers 16 residues. The CDR3 is CASSSGTSGTTGELFF. In DNA, the CDR3 is TGTGCCAGCAGTTCGGGGACTAGCGGGACCACCGGGGAGCTGTTTTTT.

The rearrangement links TRBV7-2 to TRBJ2-7; 9 nucleotides line up with TRBD1. Germline trimming cut 5 bases from V and 5 bases from J; bases unmatched to any gene: 10. Germline V gene lookup returns CDR1 SGHTA and CDR2 FQGNSA. There are 15 residues in the CDR3. The CDR3 here is CASSRYRDRVDEQYF. DNA of the CDR3: TGTGCCAGCAGCAGATACCGGGACAGGGTCGACGAGCAGTACTTC.

V gene TRBV5-6 combines with J gene TRBJ1-4; unclear D gene. The ends were cut back, 4 bases at V and 4 bases at J, with 11 bases in the middle. CDR1 and CDR2 from the germline V gene are SGHDT and YYEEEE. This CDR3 has 14 amino acids. CDR3 sequence reads: CASSRGKLNEKLFF. In DNA form, the CDR3 reads TGTGCCAGCAGCCGCGGGAAGCTTAATGAAAAACTGTTTTTT.

The genes are TRBV11-2 and TRBJ2-7, with D possibly matching TRBD2 (5 bases). The V and J ends lost 5 bases and 3 bases respectively, with 8 bases between them. Germline V lookup: CDR1 SGHAT, CDR2 FQNNGV. The CDR3 contains 12 residues. The CDR3 spells CASSRRGYEQYF. The CDR3 DNA follows: TGTGCCAGCAGCCGCCGGGGCTACGAGCAGTACTTC.

The chain combines TRBV5-4 with TRBJ2-1; D not resolved. The CDR3 covers 13 residues. V dropped 2 bases and J dropped 10 bases, with 13 bases sitting between them. CDR1 and CDR2 from the germline V gene are SGHNT and YYREEE (reference sequence). DNA for the CDR3: TGTGCCAGCAGCTTTGATGAGTTTCGAGAGCAGTTCTTC. It encodes CASSFDEFREQFF. Filled out from reference TRBV5-4 and TRBJ2-1, the complete variable domain reads ETGVTQSPTHLIKTRGQQVTLRCSSQSGHNTVSWYQQALGQGPQFIFQYYREEENGRGNFPPRFSGLQFPNYSSELNVNALELDDSALYLCASSFDEFREQFFGPGTRLTVL.

The V gene is TRBV15, the J gene TRBJ2-7, with 9 nucleotides matching TRBD1. The junction had 4 bases not matched to a gene; V was cut back by 4 bases and J by 3 bases. Looked up from germline, CDR1 is LNHNV and CDR2 is YYDKDF (reference sequence). This CDR3 is 14 amino acids long. CDR3 residues: CATSKGTGFYEQYF. The DNA for the CDR3 is TGTGCCACCAGCAAAGGGACAGGGTTCTACGAGCAGTACTTC.

This chain connects TRBV18 to TRBJ1-1; 8 bases line up with TRBD1. The CDR3 runs 16 residues. The germline gives CDR1 KGHSH, CDR2 LQKENI. V lost 6 bases to trimming and J lost 0 bases; unmatched junction nucleotides: 9. For the CDR3, the DNA is TGTGCCAGCTCCTACGACAGGGGCGGACTGAACACTGAAGCTTTCTTT. Its translation is CASSYDRGGLNTEAFF. Full variable domain (outside the CDR3, taken from reference TRBV18 and TRBJ1-1): NAGVMQNPRHLVRRRGQEARLRCSPMKGHSHVYWYRQLPEEGLKFMVYLQKENIIDESGMPKERFSAEFPKEGPSILRIQQVVRGDSAAYFCASSYDRGGLNTEAFFGQGTRLTVV.

This chain joins TRBV9 and TRBJ2-7, with D possibly matching TRBD1 (6 bases). The CDR3 consists of 15 residues. Germline V gene sequence: CDR1 SGDLS, CDR2 YYNGEE. Trimming removed 2 bases at V and 5 bases at J, with 17 bases between. The DNA of the CDR3 is TGTGCCAGCAGCGTCGGAGAATTGGACAGAAACGAGCAGTACTTC. Amino acid sequence: CASSVGELDRNEQYF.